One sample yielded the 8 T cell receptor beta chains listed below, sequenced in a study of cytomegalovirus exposure and HLA in healthy donors. The PCR made use of 60 Vbeta and 13 Jbeta primers. Data came from immunoSEQ multiplex PCR; TCRdb stores just in-frame clones and leaves some out. The sample consists of approximately 110,000 clones, 80% to 85% of them appearing once. Sequencing was performed on PBMCs. Receptors originate from a woman in her twenties or thirties in good health and CMV-seronegative.

The V and J genes are TRBV2 and TRBJ1-6; 7 bases are shared with TRBD1. Germline V gene lookup returns CDR1 SNHLY and CDR2 FYNNEI. The CDR3 runs 13 residues. V was clipped by 8 bases and J by 4 bases; unmatched bases: 2. The CDR3 region is CASGDRYNSPLHF. The CDR3 DNA reads as TGTGCCAGCGGGGACAGATATAATTCACCCCTCCACTTT.

CDR3 nucleotide sequence: TGTGCCAGCTCACCGACGACAGGGGTTTATGGCTACACCTTC. Translating gives CASSPTTGVYGYTF. The chain recombines TRBV18 with TRBJ1-2, with TRBD1 identical over 8 bases. Germline CDR1 is KGHSH and CDR2 is LQKENI. Trimming cost V 3 bases and J 5 bases; bases outside gene matches: 5. CDR3 size: 14 residues.

V is TRBV7-3 and J is TRBJ2-2; 7 nucleotides align to TRBD1. The CDR3 contains 15 residues. The V segment lost 3 bases and the J segment 2 bases; nucleotides outside the gene matches: 3. CDR1 and CDR2 (germline): SGHTA, FQGTGA. The chain's CDR3 is CASSLGQHNTGELFF. Here the CDR3 DNA reads TGTGCCAGCAGCTTGGGACAGCACAACACCGGGGAGCTGTTTTTT.

This chain connects TRBV7-9 to TRBJ2-3, with TRBD2 matching 9 bases. Trimming at V came to 3 bases and at J to 2 bases, leaving 9 bases not matched to a gene. The V gene's germline CDR1 is SEHNR and CDR2 FQNEAQ (reference sequence). The CDR3 has 17 residues. The CDR3 loop is CASSFSETSGFTDTQYF. The CDR3 region has the DNA TGTGCCAGCAGCTTTTCCGAGACTAGCGGATTCACAGATACGCAGTATTTT.

This chain joins TRBV7-9 and TRBJ1-4; D call uncertain. The V end was cut by 7 bases, the J end by 5 bases, with 20 bases between. CDR1 SEHNR and CDR2 FQNEAQ come from the germline V gene (reference sequence). CDR3 length equals 16 residues. The CDR3 DNA reads as TGTGCCAGCACCCCCGGCGCAGGAGGACCCAATGAAAAACTGTTTTTT. This translates into CASTPGAGGPNEKLFF.

The chain combines TRBV6-6 with TRBJ1-5; 7 bases map to TRBD1. Unmatched junction bases numbered 3, after V lost 3 bases and J lost 1 base. There are 15 residues in the CDR3. Germline lookup yields CDR1 MNHNY and CDR2 SVGAGI (reference sequence). This chain's CDR3 is CASSYGGGSNQPQHF. The CDR3 coding sequence is TGTGCCAGCAGTTATGGAGGGGGCAGCAATCAGCCCCAGCATTTT.

The chain couples TRBV2 to TRBJ1-5; TRBD1 matches 7 bases. The J segment lost 3 bases and the V segment lost 5 bases, leaving 4 bases of the junction unmatched. The germline gives CDR1 SNHLY, CDR2 FYNNEI. The CDR3 covers 14 residues. CDR3 sequence: CASSKTGNNQPQHF. For the CDR3, the DNA is TGTGCCAGCAGTAAGACAGGGAACAATCAGCCCCAGCATTTT.

This clone was seen a few times. The rearrangement uses TRBV6-5 and TRBJ2-7, with a weak D call TRBD1 (6 bases). The CDR3 is made up of 14 amino acids. V was shortened by 5 bases and J by 3 bases, with 14 bases between the two germline ends. Germline CDR1 is MNHEY and CDR2 is SVGAGI. The CDR3: CASSVTGKGYEQYF. The DNA for the CDR3 is TGTGCCAGCAGTGTGACAGGCAAAGGCTACGAGCAGTACTTC.